One sample yielded the 26 T cell receptor beta chains listed below, sequenced in a study of blood T cell repertoires in COVID-19. Assay used: immunoSEQ multiplex PCR; TCRdb lists only in-frame clones, some missing. The repertoire consists of about 230,000 clones, with around 83% occurring once and the leading ten covering less than 7.5%. The sequencing input was peripheral blood. The receptor source for this set is a woman in her fifties or sixties with acute or convalescent COVID-19.

The DNA of the CDR3 is TGTGCCAGCAGCCAAGACTATCGGTCAATCCCCTACGAGCAGTACTTC. This gives the protein CASSQDYRSIPYEQYF. The V and J genes are TRBV3-1 (or the pseudogene TRBV3-2) and TRBJ2-7, with no clear D. CDR1 is LGHDT and CDR2 is YNNKEL in the germline V gene (reference sequence). The CDR3 length is 16 residues. Trimming took off 0 bases at V and 2 bases at J, with 14 bases between the two ends.

The chain is built from TRBV6-5 and TRBJ1-5; D not certain. Per the germline V gene, CDR1 is MNHEY and CDR2 is SVGAGI. Trimming pared 8 bases from V and 4 bases from J, leaving 12 bases between. This CDR3 has 13 amino acids. CDR3 DNA: TGTGCCAGCGGTCCTACTTCGAATCAGCCCCAGCATTTT. It is translated as CASGPTSNQPQHF.

CDR3 protein: CASSSLTGGTEAFF. The DNA of the CDR3 is TGCGCCAGCAGCTCATTGACAGGGGGGACTGAAGCTTTCTTT. J is TRBJ1-1 and V is TRBV5-1; 9 bases agree with TRBD1. The V and J ends lost 3 bases and 5 bases, in that order; junction bases with no gene match: 5. This CDR3 contains 14 residues. CDR1 and CDR2 (germline): SGHRS, YFSETQ.

In this sample, this clone turned up once. The chain recombines TRBV7-9 with TRBJ2-7; unclear D gene. The CDR3 has 14 amino acids. V was pared by 0 bases and J by 2 bases, with 8 bases between. Germline V gene sequence: CDR1 SEHNR, CDR2 FQNEAQ (reference sequence). CDR3: CASSLAGSPYEQYF. CDR3 DNA sequence: TGTGCCAGCAGCTTAGCGGGCAGTCCCTACGAGCAGTACTTC.

This clone came up a few times. The chain uses TRBV4-1 and TRBJ2-7; D might be TRBD2 (5 bases). Deletions cut 1 base from V and 6 bases from J, with 13 bases between. There are 14 residues in the CDR3. In germline, CDR1 is MGHRA, CDR2 YSYEKL. Written as DNA, the CDR3 is TGCGCCAGCAGCCAAGGTAGAGGGAAGATCGAGCAGTACTTC. Its protein product is CASSQGRGKIEQYF.

The V call is TRBV15, the J call TRBJ2-7, with 10 bases that match TRBD2. Unmatched junction bases numbered 7, after V lost 3 bases and J lost 5 bases. Germline V gene lookup returns CDR1 LNHNV and CDR2 YYDKDF (reference sequence). The CDR3 contains 15 residues. The DNA for the CDR3 is TGTGCCACCAGCAGGGAGGTAGCGGGAGGTCACGAGCAGTACTTC. Protein product: CATSREVAGGHEQYF.

The rearrangement uses TRBV5-4 and TRBJ1-6; 11 nucleotides align to TRBD1. From germline, CDR1 is SGHNT and CDR2 YYREEE (reference sequence). This CDR3 has 15 residues. The ends lost 3 bases at V and 6 bases at J; junction bases unmatched: 2. CDR3 in DNA: TGTGCCAGCAGCTGGGGACAGGGGGGTAATTCACCCCTCCACTTT. Its translation: CASSWGQGGNSPLHF.

The rearrangement links TRBV21-1 to TRBJ1-5; no check of the table's D call, TRBD1, against the DNA was made. TRBV21-1 is recorded as a pseudogene. The CDR3 runs to 13 residues. CDR3 region: CASRGTPNQPQHF. In DNA form, the CDR3 reads TGTGCCAGCAGGGGGACACCCAATCAGCCCCAGCATTTT.

V usage is TRBV7-2 and J usage is TRBJ2-1; 7 bases align to TRBD2. Germline values: CDR1 SGHTA, CDR2 FQGNSA. CDR3 length equals 13 residues. V lost 5 bases to trimming and J lost 8 bases; unmatched junction nucleotides: 6. CDR3: CASSTGLDYEQFF. The CDR3 coding sequence is TGTGCCAGCAGCACCGGACTAGATTATGAGCAGTTCTTC.

The rearrangement joins TRBV12-5 to TRBJ1-4, with 10 bases that match TRBD1. V dropped 4 bases and J dropped 0; count of bases not matched to a gene: 2. The germline gives CDR1 LGHNT, CDR2 FRNRAP. The length of the CDR3 is 16 residues. CDR3 in DNA: TGTGCTAGTGGTTGGGACAGGGGTACAACTAATGAAAAACTGTTTTTT. Translating gives CASGWDRGTTNEKLFF.

The chain couples TRBV27 to TRBJ1-2, with D maybe TRBD1 (5 bases). CDR1 MNHEY and CDR2 SMNVEV come from the germline V gene (reference sequence). The CDR3 is made up of 13 amino acids. Trimming stripped 5 bases from V and 8 bases from J, with 15 bases between. CDR3 in DNA: TGTGCCAGCAGTACCGTCGGGGGGGTAGGCTACACCTTC. Amino acids: CASSTVGGVGYTF.

This clone has only one observation. The V gene is TRBV5-6, the J gene TRBJ2-1, with D perhaps matching TRBD2 (7 bases). Between the trimmed V and J ends, which lost 0 bases and 9 bases, there was a span of 16 bases. CDR3 length equals 15 residues. Germline V gene sequence: CDR1 SGHDT, CDR2 YYEEEE. CDR3 protein: CASSLGAGRGGEQFF. CDR3 in DNA: TGTGCCAGCAGCTTGGGGGCGGGAAGGGGGGGTGAGCAGTTCTTC. The full variable domain, its missing parts supplied by reference TRBV5-6 and TRBJ2-1, is DAGVTQSPTHLIKTRGQQVTLRCSPKSGHDTVSWYQQALGQGPQFIFQYYEEEERQRGNFPDRFSGHQFPNYSSELNVNALLLGDSALYLCASSLGAGRGGEQFFGPGTRLTVL.

This chain links TRBV27 with TRBJ1-1; weak D call: TRBD1 (6 bases). The CDR3 loop spans 13 amino acids. Germline-derived CDR1 and CDR2 are MNHEY and SMNVEV (reference sequence). V was trimmed by 7 bases and J by 4 bases, leaving 13 bases between them. The CDR3 bases are TGTGCCAGCAAACAGACAGGTTTCACTGAAGCTTTCTTT. Amino acids: CASKQTGFTEAFF.

A few counts support this clone. V is TRBV4-1 and J is TRBJ1-2; D gene unclear. The CDR3 covers 16 residues. The V gene's germline CDR1 is MGHRA and CDR2 YSYEKL. V lost 5 bases to trimming and J lost 3 bases, with 19 bases between them. The CDR3 DNA follows: TGCGCCAGCAGCTCACCCGCCGGTTCTCAAGACTATGGCTACACCTTC. As protein: CASSSPAGSQDYGYTF.

The chain recombines TRBV9 with TRBJ1-5; D is uncertain. The germline CDR1 and CDR2 sequences are SGDLS and YYNGEE. The CDR3 consists of 13 residues. Trimming left V 7 bases short and J 2 bases short, with 10 bases between. This chain's CDR3 is CASPGCGNQPQHF. CDR3 bases: TGTGCCAGCCCGGGGTGCGGCAATCAGCCCCAGCATTTT. Based on the CDR3 plus reference TRBV9 and TRBJ1-5, the full variable domain is DSGVTQTPKHLITATGQRVTLRCSPRSGDLSVYWYQQSLDQGLQFLIQYYNGEERAKGNILERFSAQQFPDLHSELNLSSLELGDSALYFCASPGCGNQPQHFGDGTRLSIL.

Here the CDR3 DNA reads TGTGCCAGCAGCTTAGGTTCGCGGCTCCCCTCAGAGACCCAGTACTTC. It is translated as CASSLGSRLPSETQYF. This sequence joins TRBV13 and TRBJ2-5; D gene unclear. Trimming took 0 bases from V and 4 from J, leaving 15 bases between them. Germline CDR1 and CDR2: PRHDT and FYEKMQ (reference sequence). CDR3 length: 16 amino acids.

The V call is TRBV4-2, the J call TRBJ2-7, with D hard to call. This CDR3 is 16 amino acids long. Germline values: CDR1 LGHNA, CDR2 YNFKEQ. The germline V and J ends were trimmed by 1 base and 2 bases, with 15 bases remaining between them. CDR3 nucleotide sequence: TGTGCCAGCAGCCAAGTGCACTCCCCGAGCCCCTACGAGCAGTACTTC. As protein: CASSQVHSPSPYEQYF.

The chain uses TRBV11-3 and TRBJ2-1; no clear D. CDR1 SGHNT and CDR2 YENEEA come from the germline V gene. Trimming took 3 bases from V and 5 from J, leaving 8 bases between them. This CDR3 has 13 amino acids. The chain's CDR3 is CASSLSINNEQFF. The CDR3 bases are TGTGCCAGCAGCTTGTCCATCAACAATGAGCAGTTCTTC.

This clone was counted between two and nine times. The rearrangement uses TRBV28 and TRBJ2-2; TRBD2 agrees at 7 bases. There are 15 residues in the CDR3. The ends lost 3 bases at V and 2 bases at J; junction bases unmatched: 3. CDR1 and CDR2 (germline): MDHEN, SYDVKM. This CDR3 reads CASSLRDYNTGELFF. In DNA, the CDR3 is TGTGCCAGCAGTTTGCGGGACTACAACACCGGGGAGCTGTTTTTT.

The V gene is TRBV5-6, the J gene TRBJ2-1; 10 positions agree with TRBD2. This CDR3 comprises 15 residues. Trimming at V came to 5 bases and at J to 5 bases, leaving 7 bases not matched to a gene. CDR1 is SGHDT and CDR2 is YYEEEE in the germline V gene. CDR3 region: CASSLAGVRHNEQFF. DNA of the CDR3: TGTGCCAGCAGTCTAGCGGGAGTCCGCCACAATGAGCAGTTCTTC.

The rearrangement uses TRBV19 and TRBJ1-2, with D possibly TRBD1 on 6 matching bases. V was cut by 5 bases and J by 0 bases, with 10 bases left in between. Germline assignment: CDR1 LNHDA and CDR2 SQIVND (reference sequence). The CDR3 sequence is 14 residues long. The CDR3 protein is CASSWTDTNYGYTF. DNA of the CDR3: TGTGCCAGTAGTTGGACAGATACTAACTATGGCTACACCTTC.

The V gene is TRBV19, the J gene TRBJ2-3, with 9 bases matching TRBD1. The germline V gene has CDR1 LNHDA and CDR2 SQIVND (reference sequence). This CDR3 region has 17 residues. The V gene end was trimmed by 6 bases and the J gene end by 3 bases; junction bases not matched to a gene: 13. CDR3 bases: TGTGCCAGTAGCTCGGGACAGGGAAGGGTTGAGACAGATACGCAGTATTTT. It is translated as CASSSGQGRVETDTQYF.

The chain employs TRBV30 and TRBJ1-1, with 7 bases aligning to TRBD1. Germline CDR1 is GTSNPN and CDR2 is SVGIG (reference sequence). This CDR3 spans 14 amino acids. With V trimmed by 4 bases and J by 7 bases, 12 bases remained unmatched. The CDR3 here is CAWTTGTSGGEAFF. CDR3 bases: TGTGCCTGGACTACCGGGACGTCAGGGGGTGAAGCTTTCTTT. The full variable domain, completed using reference TRBV30 and TRBJ1-1, is SQTIHQWPATLVQPVGSPLSLECTVEGTSNPNLYWYRQAAGRGLQLLFYSVGIGQISSEVPQNLSASRPQDRQFILSSKKLLLSDSGFYLCAWTTGTSGGEAFFGQGTRLTVV.

The chain combines TRBV6-5 with TRBJ1-2; D unclear. The CDR3 totals 13 residues. The ends were cut back, 4 bases at V and 3 bases at J, with 9 bases in the middle. The germline V gene has CDR1 MNHEY and CDR2 SVGAGI. CDR3 sequence reads: CASSSGRHYGYTF. DNA of the CDR3: TGTGCCAGCAGTTCAGGCAGGCACTATGGCTACACCTTC.

V usage is TRBV5-1 and J usage is TRBJ1-1; TRBD1 aligns across 8 bases. The CDR3 totals 15 residues. After removal of 3 bases from V and 5 bases from J, the junction contained 9 bases not matched to a gene. Germline CDR1 and CDR2: SGHRS and YFSETQ. The CDR3 here is CASSSQQGARTEAFF. DNA for the CDR3: TGCGCCAGCAGCTCCCAGCAGGGGGCGCGGACTGAAGCTTTCTTT.

This clone was seen a few times. The chain joins TRBV4-2 to TRBJ2-7; TRBD2 matches 10 bases. The V gene end was trimmed by 2 bases and the J gene end by 0 bases; junction bases not matched to a gene: 1. Germline lookup yields CDR1 LGHNA and CDR2 YNFKEQ. The CDR3 consists of 15 residues. CDR3 residues: CASSQPSGSSYEQYF. The DNA for the CDR3 is TGTGCCAGCAGCCAACCTAGCGGGAGCTCCTACGAGCAGTACTTC.